This TCR beta chain originates from a study of T-cell memory formation after mild COVID-19. Regarding the study as a whole: Shrinking CD4+ clones were chiefly CM and EM; CD8+ ones were chiefly EMRA. Clones shrinking from day 15 to 85 showed even CD4/CD8 mixes; later expanders tilted CD4+.

The CDR3 is made up of 17 amino acids. V lost 0 bases and J lost 0, with 12 bases in between. Germline CDR1 and CDR2: SGHRS and YFSETQ. Sample barcodes and UMIs were carried by the TCR alpha and TCR beta cDNA libraries that 5'RACE generated with constant-segment primers. MiXCR was run by TCRdb on the 5' RACE reads, yielding one entry per CDR3 protein. Of 450,000 or so distinct CDR3 sequences in the sample, about 23% were seen once. This clonotype has just a few counts. The antigen remains unidentified. The TCR comes from an adult woman who had mild COVID-19 (a few samples of this study predate the infection). Cell type and time point are not known. This chain connects TRBV5-1 to TRBJ1-4; D perhaps matches TRBD1 (5 bases). The specimen was PBMCs or a T cell subset sorted from them (not recorded which). Here the CDR3 reads CASSLDPDSATNEKLFF. The CDR3 DNA reads TGCGCCAGCAGCTTGGACCCAGACAGTGCAACTAATGAAAAACTGTTTTTT.